These 10 T cell receptor beta chains were all obtained from the same sample, sequenced in a study of T cell changes during pregnancy in multiple sclerosis. TCRdb's copy holds only in-frame clones and misses some; the assay was immunoSEQ multiplex PCR. The table records about 81,000 clones, roughly 93% of them present only once. Material: peripheral blood, obtained in the third trimester of pregnancy. All receptors come from a female donor with multiple sclerosis, enrolled in a pregnancy study.

The V and J genes are TRBV9 and TRBJ2-2, with D possibly TRBD1 on 5 matching bases. V was cut by 2 bases and J by 0 bases, with 8 bases left in between. CDR1 is SGDLS and CDR2 is YYNGEE in the germline V gene. CDR3 length equals 15 residues. The CDR3 is CASSVKQANTGELFF. CDR3 coding DNA: TGTGCCAGCAGCGTTAAACAGGCGAACACCGGGGAGCTGTTTTTT.

The chain has TRBV6-1 and TRBJ1-6, with 9 bases lining up with TRBD1. V shed 3 bases, J shed 9 bases, and the junction held 9 bases outside the gene matches. This CDR3 has 16 residues. Germline V CDR1 and CDR2: MNHNS, SASEGT. The CDR3 DNA reads TGTGCCAGCAGTGACAAGGGACAGGGACGGAGTTCACCCCTCCACTTT. Protein sequence: CASSDKGQGRSSPLHF.

The rearrangement uses TRBV9 and TRBJ1-4; D might be TRBD1 (6 bases). The germline V gene encodes CDR1 SGDLS and CDR2 YYNGEE. The CDR3 has 14 residues. Trimming took off 3 bases at V and 8 bases at J, with 14 bases between the two ends. The CDR3 nucleotides are TGTGCCAGCAGCGCCGGGGGGGGCCGGGAAAAACTGTTTTTT. Its protein is CASSAGGGREKLFF.

The V gene is TRBV19, the J gene TRBJ2-7; 12 bases are a match to TRBD1. Germline CDR1 is LNHDA and CDR2 is SQIVND (reference sequence). V dropped 3 bases and J dropped 3; count of bases not matched to a gene: 3. The CDR3 has 15 amino acids. CDR3 sequence: CASSMGTGGSYEQYF. In DNA, the CDR3 is TGTGCCAGTAGTATGGGGACAGGGGGCAGCTACGAGCAGTACTTC.

This chain joins TRBV6-5 and TRBJ2-3; D is uncertain. The CDR3 covers 14 residues. Between the trimmed V and J ends, which lost 6 bases and 0 bases, there was a span of 10 bases. Germline V gene data show CDR1 as MNHEY and CDR2 as SVGAGI. CDR3 sequence (DNA): TGTGCCAGCAGCGCAGGTCCTAGCACAGATACGCAGTATTTT. The encoded protein is CASSAGPSTDTQYF.

The J gene is TRBJ1-1, the V gene TRBV29-1; no clear D. The length of the CDR3 is 11 residues. V was pared by 4 bases and J by 5 bases, with 8 bases between. Germline CDR1 is SQVTM and CDR2 is ANQGSEA. The CDR3 DNA reads TGCAGCGTTGTCCGGGGAACTGAAGCTTTCTTT. It specifies CSVVRGTEAFF. The whole variable domain, filled in from reference TRBV29-1 and TRBJ1-1, reads SAVISQKPSRDICQRGTSLTIQCQVDSQVTMMFWYRQQPGQSLTLIATANQGSEATYESGFVIDKFPISRPNLTFSTLTVSNMSPEDSSIYLCSVVRGTEAFFGQGTRLTVV.

This chain connects TRBV23-1 to TRBJ2-7; weak D call: TRBD1 (6 bases). TRBV23-1 is treated as an ORF (open reading frame) with a function not yet certain. CDR3 length: 11 residues. The germline V and J ends were trimmed by 8 bases and 6 bases, with 11 bases remaining between them. DNA of the CDR3: TGCGCCAGCGGACAGACGAGCGAGCAGTACTTC. Protein: CASGQTSEQYF.

In this sample, this clone turned up once. The V call is TRBV5-4, the J call TRBJ2-7, with 9 bases fitting TRBD1. The V segment lost 4 bases and the J segment 5 bases; nucleotides outside the gene matches: 7. Germline V gives CDR1 SGHNT, CDR2 YYREEE (reference sequence). This CDR3 comprises 14 residues. In nucleotides, the CDR3 is TGTGCCAGCAGCAAGGGGACAGGGCGGAACGAGCAGTACTTC. Its translation: CASSKGTGRNEQYF.

The chain uses TRBV6-4 and TRBJ2-2; D gene unclear. The CDR3 contains 12 residues. Germline-derived CDR1 and CDR2 are MRHNA and SNTAGT. Trimming shortened V by 7 bases and J by 4 bases, and 7 bases separated the two germline ends. The CDR3, as DNA: TGTGCCAGCATGGGCGCCACCGGGGAGCTGTTTTTT. Translating it yields CASMGATGELFF.

This clone was detected a few times. J is TRBJ1-6 and V is TRBV19, with 8 positions matching TRBD1. This CDR3 has 14 amino acids. Germline V gene sequence: CDR1 LNHDA, CDR2 SQIVND (reference sequence). V trimming: 3 bases; J trimming: 7 bases; junction bases outside the gene matches: 2. In DNA form, the CDR3 reads TGTGCCAGTAGTATCCAGGGGGCCAATTCACCCCTCCACTTT. Translation gives CASSIQGANSPLHF. The full variable domain, its missing parts supplied by reference TRBV19 and TRBJ1-6, is DGGITQSPKYLFRKEGQNVTLSCEQNLNHDAMYWYRQDPGQGLRLIYYSQIVNDFQKGDIAEGYSVSREKKESFPLTVTSAQKNPTAFYLCASSIQGANSPLHFGNGTRLTVT.